Given below is one T cell receptor beta chain in context. Its cognate antigen is unknown. This sample was taken from a study of T cell responses to AZD1222 COVID-19 vaccine. Study-wide results and caveats: Regions left unmutated in variants are reportedly the target of nearly half of spike-specific TCRs.

The protocol was immunoSEQ multiplex PCR, while the TCRdb copy is restricted to in-frame clones and leaves out a portion. The sample yields roughly 100,000 clones, approximately 86% seen once. This clonotype was sampled from an adult in good health. This material consisted of peripheral blood, taken on day 0 of AZD1222 vaccination.

CDR3 amino acids: CASTEDRLSSYEQYF. The DNA of the CDR3 is TGCGCCAGCACCGAAGACAGGCTCAGCTCCTACGAGCAGTACTTC. This rearrangement joins TRBV5-1 to TRBJ2-7, with D possibly being TRBD1 (6 bases). Germline V gene sequence: CDR1 SGHRS, CDR2 YFSETQ. Deletions cut 6 bases from V and 0 bases from J, with 16 bases between. This CDR3 contains 15 residues. The variable domain in full, completed from reference TRBV5-1 and TRBJ2-7, reads KAGVTQTPRYLIKTRGQQVTLSCSPISGHRSVSWYQQTPGQGLQFLFEYFSETQRNKGNFPGRFSGRQFSNSRSEMNVSTLELGDSALYLCASTEDRLSSYEQYFGPGTRLTVT.